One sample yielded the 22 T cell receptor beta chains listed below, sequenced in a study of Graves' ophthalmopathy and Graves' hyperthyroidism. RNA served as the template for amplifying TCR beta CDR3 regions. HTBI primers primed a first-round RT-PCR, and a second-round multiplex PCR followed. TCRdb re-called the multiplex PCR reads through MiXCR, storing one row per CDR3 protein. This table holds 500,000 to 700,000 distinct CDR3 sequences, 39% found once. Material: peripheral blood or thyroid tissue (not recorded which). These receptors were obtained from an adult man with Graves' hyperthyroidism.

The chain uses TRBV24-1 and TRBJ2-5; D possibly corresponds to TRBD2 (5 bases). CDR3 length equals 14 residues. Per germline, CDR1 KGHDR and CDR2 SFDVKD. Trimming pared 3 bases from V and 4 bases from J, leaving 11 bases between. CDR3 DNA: TGTGCCACCAGTGATCCAGGCCGGGGAGAGACCCAGTACTTC. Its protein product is CATSDPGRGETQYF.

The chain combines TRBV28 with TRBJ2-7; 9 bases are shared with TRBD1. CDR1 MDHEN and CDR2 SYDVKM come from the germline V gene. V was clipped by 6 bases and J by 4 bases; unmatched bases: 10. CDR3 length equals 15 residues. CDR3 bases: TGTGCCAGCAGGGTGGACAGGGGAAGGTCGTACGAGCAGTACTTC. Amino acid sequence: CASRVDRGRSYEQYF.

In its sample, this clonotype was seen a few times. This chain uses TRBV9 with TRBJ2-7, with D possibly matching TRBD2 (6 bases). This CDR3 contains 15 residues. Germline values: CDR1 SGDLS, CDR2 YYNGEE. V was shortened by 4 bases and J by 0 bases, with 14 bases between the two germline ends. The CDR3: CASSPLGSVSYEQYF. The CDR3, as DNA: TGTGCCAGCAGCCCCCTCGGGAGCGTCTCCTACGAGCAGTACTTC. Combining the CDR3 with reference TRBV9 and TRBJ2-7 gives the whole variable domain DSGVTQTPKHLITATGQRVTLRCSPRSGDLSVYWYQQSLDQGLQFLIQYYNGEERAKGNILERFSAQQFPDLHSELNLSSLELGDSALYFCASSPLGSVSYEQYFGPGTRLTVT.

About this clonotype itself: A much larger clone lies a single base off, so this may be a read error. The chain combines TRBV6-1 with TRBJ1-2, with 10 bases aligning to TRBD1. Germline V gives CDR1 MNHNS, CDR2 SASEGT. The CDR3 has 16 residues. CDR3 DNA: TGTACCAGCAGGCCGCGGACGGACAGGGGGTTTAATGGCTACACCTTC. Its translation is CTSRPRTDRGFNGYTF.

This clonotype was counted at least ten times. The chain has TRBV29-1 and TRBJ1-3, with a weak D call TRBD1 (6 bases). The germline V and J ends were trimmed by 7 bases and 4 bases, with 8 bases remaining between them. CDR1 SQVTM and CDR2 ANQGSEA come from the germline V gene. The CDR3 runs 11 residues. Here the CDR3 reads CSGGTGNTIYF. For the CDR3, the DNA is TGCAGCGGGGGGACAGGAAACACCATATATTTT.

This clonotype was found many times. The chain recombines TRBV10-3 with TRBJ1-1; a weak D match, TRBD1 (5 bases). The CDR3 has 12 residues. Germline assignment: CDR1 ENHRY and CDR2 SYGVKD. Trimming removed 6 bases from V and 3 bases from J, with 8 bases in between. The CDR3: CAIRGTDTEAFF. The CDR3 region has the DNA TGTGCCATCAGGGGGACTGACACTGAAGCTTTCTTT.

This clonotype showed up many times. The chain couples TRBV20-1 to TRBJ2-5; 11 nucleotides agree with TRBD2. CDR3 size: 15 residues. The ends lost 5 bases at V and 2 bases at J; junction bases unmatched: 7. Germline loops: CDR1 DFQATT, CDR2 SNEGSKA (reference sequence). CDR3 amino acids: CSARRLAGSQETQYF. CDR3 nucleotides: TGCAGTGCTCGTCGACTAGCGGGGAGTCAAGAGACCCAGTACTTC.

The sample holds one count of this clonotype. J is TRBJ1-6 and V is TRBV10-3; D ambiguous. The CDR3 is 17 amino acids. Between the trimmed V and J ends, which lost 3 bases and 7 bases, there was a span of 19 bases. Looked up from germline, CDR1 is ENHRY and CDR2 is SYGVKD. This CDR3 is CAISDVVRGQANSPLHF. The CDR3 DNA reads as TGTGCCATCAGTGATGTCGTACGTGGGCAGGCCAATTCACCCCTCCACTTT.

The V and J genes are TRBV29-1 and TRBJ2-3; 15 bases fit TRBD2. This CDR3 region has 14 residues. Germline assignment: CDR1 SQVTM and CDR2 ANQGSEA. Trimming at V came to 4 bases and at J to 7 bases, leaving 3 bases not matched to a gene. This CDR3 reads CSVGTSGGAYTQYF. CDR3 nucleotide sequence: TGCAGCGTTGGGACTAGCGGGGGGGCGTATACGCAGTATTTT.

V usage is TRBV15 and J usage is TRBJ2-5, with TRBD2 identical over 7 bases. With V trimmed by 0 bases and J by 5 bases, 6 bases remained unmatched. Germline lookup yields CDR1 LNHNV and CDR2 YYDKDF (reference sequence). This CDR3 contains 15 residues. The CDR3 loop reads CATSRDLAGGETQYF. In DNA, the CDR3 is TGTGCCACCAGCAGAGATCTGGCCGGGGGGGAGACCCAGTACTTC.

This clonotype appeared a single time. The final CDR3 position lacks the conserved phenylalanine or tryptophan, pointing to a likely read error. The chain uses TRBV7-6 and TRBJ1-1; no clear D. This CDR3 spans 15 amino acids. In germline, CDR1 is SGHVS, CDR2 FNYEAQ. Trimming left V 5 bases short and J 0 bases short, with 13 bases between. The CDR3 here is CASSPSQGMNTEAFL. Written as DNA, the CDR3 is TGTGCCAGCAGCCCATCACAAGGGATGAACACTGAAGCTTTCCTT.

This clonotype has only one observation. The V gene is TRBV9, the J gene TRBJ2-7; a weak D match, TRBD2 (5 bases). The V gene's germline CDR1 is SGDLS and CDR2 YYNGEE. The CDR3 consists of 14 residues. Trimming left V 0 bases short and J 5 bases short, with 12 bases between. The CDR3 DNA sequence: TGTGCCAGCAGCGTAGGAGGGAGACGCGACGAGCAGTACTTC. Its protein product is CASSVGGRRDEQYF.

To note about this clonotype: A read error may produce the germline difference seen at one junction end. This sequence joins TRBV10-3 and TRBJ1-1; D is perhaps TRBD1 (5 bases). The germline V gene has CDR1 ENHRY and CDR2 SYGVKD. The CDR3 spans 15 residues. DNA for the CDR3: TGTACCATCAGTGCTAGAGTTCAGGGCAACACTGAAGCTTTCTTT. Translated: CTISARVQGNTEAFF.

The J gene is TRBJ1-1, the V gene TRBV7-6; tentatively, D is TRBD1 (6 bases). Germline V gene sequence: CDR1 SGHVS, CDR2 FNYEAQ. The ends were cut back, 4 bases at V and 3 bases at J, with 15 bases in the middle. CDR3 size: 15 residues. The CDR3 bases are TGTGCCAGCAGCTCCTGGACAGATCGGTACACTGAAGCTTTCTTT. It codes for CASSSWTDRYTEAFF.

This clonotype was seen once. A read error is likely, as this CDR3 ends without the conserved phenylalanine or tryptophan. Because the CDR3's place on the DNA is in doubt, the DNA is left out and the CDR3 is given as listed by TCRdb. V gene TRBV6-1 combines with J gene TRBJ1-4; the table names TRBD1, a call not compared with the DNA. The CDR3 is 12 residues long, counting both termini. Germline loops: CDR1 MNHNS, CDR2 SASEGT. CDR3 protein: CASSDRAGQGTL.

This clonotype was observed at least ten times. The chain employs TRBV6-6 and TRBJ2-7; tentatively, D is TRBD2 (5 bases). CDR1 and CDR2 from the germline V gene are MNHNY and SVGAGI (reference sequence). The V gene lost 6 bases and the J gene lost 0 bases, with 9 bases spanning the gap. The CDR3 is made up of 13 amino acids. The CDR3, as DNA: TGTGCCAGCAGGAGAGGGAGCTCCTACGAGCAGTACTTC. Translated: CASRRGSSYEQYF.

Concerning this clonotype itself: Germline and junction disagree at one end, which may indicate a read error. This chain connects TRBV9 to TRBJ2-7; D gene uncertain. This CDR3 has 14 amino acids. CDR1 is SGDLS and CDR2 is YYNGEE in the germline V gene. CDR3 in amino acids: CASNQATTFYEQYF. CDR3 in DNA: TGCGCCAGCAACCAAGCCACTACCTTCTACGAGCAGTACTTC.

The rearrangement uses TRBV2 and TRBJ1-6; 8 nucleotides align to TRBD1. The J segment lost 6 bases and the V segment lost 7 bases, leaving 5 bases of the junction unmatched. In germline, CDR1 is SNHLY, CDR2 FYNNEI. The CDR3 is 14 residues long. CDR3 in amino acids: CASNRQGLNSPLHF. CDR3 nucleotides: TGTGCCAGCAATCGACAGGGGCTTAATTCACCCCTCCACTTT.

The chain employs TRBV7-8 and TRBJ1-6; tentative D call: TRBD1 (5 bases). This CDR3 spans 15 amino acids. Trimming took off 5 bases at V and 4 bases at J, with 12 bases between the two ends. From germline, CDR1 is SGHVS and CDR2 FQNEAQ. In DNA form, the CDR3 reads TGTGCCAGCAGCACCTCGGGACTGTATAATTCACCCCTCCACTTT. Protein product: CASSTSGLYNSPLHF.

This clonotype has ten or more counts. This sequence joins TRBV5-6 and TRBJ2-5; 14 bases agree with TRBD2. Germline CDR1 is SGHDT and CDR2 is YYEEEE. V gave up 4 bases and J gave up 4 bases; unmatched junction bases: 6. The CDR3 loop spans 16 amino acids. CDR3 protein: CASSTRLAGGSETQYF. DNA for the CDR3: TGTGCCAGCAGCACACGACTAGCGGGAGGGTCAGAGACCCAGTACTTC.

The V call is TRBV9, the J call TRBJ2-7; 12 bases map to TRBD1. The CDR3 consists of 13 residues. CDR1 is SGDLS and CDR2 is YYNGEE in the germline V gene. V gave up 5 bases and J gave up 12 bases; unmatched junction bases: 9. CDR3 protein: CASSVLGQGAPYF. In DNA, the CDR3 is TGTGCCAGCAGTGTACTGGGACAGGGGGCTCCGTACTTC.

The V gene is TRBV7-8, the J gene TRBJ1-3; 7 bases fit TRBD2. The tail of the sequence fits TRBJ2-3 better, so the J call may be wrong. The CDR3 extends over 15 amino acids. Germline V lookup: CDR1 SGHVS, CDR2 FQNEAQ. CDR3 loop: CASSPVGGGEDTQYF. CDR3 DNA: TGTGCCAGCAGCCCCGTTGGGGGGGGGGAAGATACGCAGTATTTT.